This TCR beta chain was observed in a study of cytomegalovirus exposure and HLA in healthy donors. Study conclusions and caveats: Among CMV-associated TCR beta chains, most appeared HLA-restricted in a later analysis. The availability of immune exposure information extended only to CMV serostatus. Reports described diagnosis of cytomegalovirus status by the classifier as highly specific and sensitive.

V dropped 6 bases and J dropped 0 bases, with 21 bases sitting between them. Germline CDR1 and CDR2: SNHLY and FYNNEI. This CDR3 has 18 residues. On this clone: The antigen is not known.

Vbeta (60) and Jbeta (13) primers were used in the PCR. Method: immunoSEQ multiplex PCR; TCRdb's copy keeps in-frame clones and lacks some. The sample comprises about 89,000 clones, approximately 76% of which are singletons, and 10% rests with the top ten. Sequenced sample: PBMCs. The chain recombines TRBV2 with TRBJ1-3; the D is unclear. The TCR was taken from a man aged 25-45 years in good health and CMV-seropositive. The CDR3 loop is CASRAARGIFYSGNTIYF. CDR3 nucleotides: TGTGCCAGCAGGGCCGCCCGAGGGATATTTTACTCTGGAAACACCATATATTTT. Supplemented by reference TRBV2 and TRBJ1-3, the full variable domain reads EPEVTQTPSHQVTQMGQEVILRCVPISNHLYFYWYRQILGQKVEFLVSFYNNEISEKSEIFDDQFSVERPDGSNFTLKIRSTKLEDSAMYFCASRAARGIFYSGNTIYFGEGSWLTVV.